This T cell receptor beta chain was recorded in a study of T cells expressing NK-cell markers. The overall study: Eight donors were sequenced, of whom seven were HCMV-seropositive, while the remaining one was HCMV-seronegative. Study observations and caveats: In several donors, dominant clonotypes made up roughly 25-60.1% of CD3+CD56-NKG2C+ cells. NKG2C+ dominant clonotype frequencies in six or seven donors were roughly 1.0-7.5% of CD8+ T cells.

As for this clonotype: Antigen: not known.

TCRdb re-called the 5' RACE reads and catalogs CDR3 proteins one per entry, DNA excluded. This table lists some 410,000 distinct CDR3 sequences. The CDR3 length is 16 residues. Germline lookup yields CDR1 SGHRS and CDR2 YFSETQ. The specimen sequenced was blood T cells: a sorted CD56 or NKG2C T cell subset, CD4+ or CD8+ T cells, or bulk PBMC T cells (not recorded which). The sequence derives from a woman between 18 and 70 years old in good health. V is TRBV5-1 and J is TRBJ2-3; with no DNA, the TCRdb D assignment of TRBD1 cannot be verified. CDR3: CASSPLGGRSTDTQYF.